By share of the sample, the clone carrying this TCR delta chain is hyperexpanded (1% or more). What it recognizes is unknown. Other DNA sequences in this specimen translate into the identical CDR3. The ends lost 1 base at V and 0 bases at J; junction bases unmatched: 10. The CDR3 contains 18 residues. Germline loops: CDR1 TSWWSYY, CDR2 QGS. Gamma-chain- and delta-chain-specific primers converted PBMC RNA into TCR cDNA. TCRdb applied CATT to the RT-PCR reads for clone calling. The repertoire holds hundreds of delta-chain clones, with about 15% as singletons. The sample comes from a study of delta chains in infants with herpesvirus infections. About the study: From birth, Ugandan infants were followed prospectively for primary CMV infection. Findings and limits, study-wide: The public clonotype decayed quickly, seemingly gone after two to three months.

This clonotype originated in a human donor who was a Ugandan infant, either HIV-exposed or HIV-unexposed (not recorded which). Sequenced here: peripheral blood, sampled at time point 1 of longitudinal follow-up. The V call is TRDV1, the J call TRDJ1, with TRDD3 matching 8 bases. DNA of the CDR3: TGTGCTCTTGGGGAACAACGAGTACTGGGGGTACACACCGATAAACTCATCTTT. The encoded protein is CALGEQRVLGVHTDKLIF.